These 10 T cell receptor beta chains originate from one sample sequenced in a study of regulatory T cells in long-lasting Graves disease. Time point given: newly diagnosed GD, antithyroid drugs for less than 3 months. TCR sequences were obtained from RNA taken from PBMCs. Both iRepertoire HTBI primers and Arm-PCR of CDR3 regions were used to build the TCR beta libraries. Each CDR3 protein is one row after TCRdb ran MiXCR on the multiplex PCR reads. Altogether more than 400,000 distinct CDR3 sequences are present, 16% being singletons, with the ten largest covering around a tenth. These same records also appear under a second study, on T cells in Graves' hyperthyroidism and ophthalmopathy.

Sequencing was performed on peripheral blood mononuclear cells (PBMCs), taken at new diagnosis, from a patient treated with antithyroid drugs. The receptors were sampled from a woman aged 25 to 39 with Graves disease.

Ten or more counts support this clonotype. V gene TRBV7-6 combines with J gene TRBJ2-2, with no clear D. This CDR3 contains 17 residues. Germline CDR1 reads SGHVS; CDR2 reads FNYEAQ. The V gene lost 4 bases and the J gene lost 1 base, with 16 bases spanning the gap. As DNA, the CDR3 is TGTGCCAGCAGCTCCTACCCCCCAGAGCGGAACACCGGGGAGCTGTTTTTT. Amino acids: CASSSYPPERNTGELFF.

This clonotype has ten or more counts. The chain uses TRBV18 and TRBJ1-6; tentative D call: TRBD1 (5 bases). The germline V gene encodes CDR1 KGHSH and CDR2 LQKENI. Trimming removed 8 bases from V and 7 bases from J, with 15 bases in between. The CDR3 has 14 amino acids. The CDR3 region is CASSRDRVNSPLHF. The CDR3 bases are TGTGCCAGCAGCCGGGACCGAGTAAATTCACCCCTCCACTTT.

This clonotype appeared many times. This chain links TRBV11-2 with TRBJ1-2; the D is unclear. The V end was cut by 3 bases, the J end by 5 bases, with 16 bases between. There are 15 residues in the CDR3. Germline-derived CDR1 and CDR2 are SGHAT and FQNNGV. In DNA form, the CDR3 reads TGTGCCAGCAGCTTTTCCAATTTACGGGGTTATGGCTACACCTTC. Protein product: CASSFSNLRGYGYTF.

This clonotype turned up a few times. This chain links TRBV29-1 with TRBJ2-1, with D perhaps TRBD2 (5 bases). V lost 4 bases and J 7 bases, leaving 8 bases between the germline ends. Germline V gives CDR1 SQVTM, CDR2 ANQGSEA. This CDR3 is 11 amino acids long. CDR3 sequence reads: CSVVLGNEQFF. The CDR3 bases are TGCAGCGTTGTACTAGGAAATGAGCAGTTCTTC.

This clonotype was counted a single time. J is TRBJ2-1 and V is TRBV10-3; 9 nucleotides match TRBD2. V dropped 2 bases and J dropped 0; count of bases not matched to a gene: 11. This CDR3 has 19 amino acids. CDR1 is ENHRY and CDR2 is SYGVKD in the germline V gene. For the CDR3, the DNA is TGTGCCATCAGTGAGGCGAGAGGGCGGGAGGGCCTCTCCTACAATGAGCAGTTCTTC. Its translation is CAISEARGREGLSYNEQFF.

This clonotype came up many times. V is TRBV30 and J is TRBJ2-1, with TRBD2 matching 11 bases. The CDR3 is 15 residues long. V was pared by 5 bases and J by 1 base, with 4 bases of the junction left unmatched. CDR1 is GTSNPN, CDR2 SVGIG, per germline (reference sequence). The DNA of the CDR3 is TGTGCCTGGGGACTAGCGGGCCCGTCCTACAATGAGCAGTTCTTC. This translates into CAWGLAGPSYNEQFF.

The chain couples TRBV10-3 to TRBJ1-1; maybe TRBD1 (6 bases). The V end was cut by 2 bases, the J end by 0 bases, with 22 bases between. The germline gives CDR1 ENHRY, CDR2 SYGVKD. This CDR3 contains 19 residues. CDR3 nucleotide sequence: TGTGCCATCAGTGAGCGGGCCTTAGGGGGGATCGGGTTGAACACTGAAGCTTTCTTT. Protein product: CAISERALGGIGLNTEAFF.

This clonotype was seen a few times. J is TRBJ2-2 and V is TRBV19, with TRBD1 matching over 7 bases. Per the germline V gene, CDR1 is LNHDA and CDR2 is SQIVND (reference sequence). This CDR3 has 14 amino acids. The trim removed 5 bases at V and 3 bases at J, leaving 3 bases unmatched. The CDR3 sequence: CASSAGTDTGELFF. As DNA, the CDR3 is TGTGCCAGTAGTGCTGGGACAGACACCGGGGAGCTGTTTTTT. Combining the CDR3 with reference TRBV19 and TRBJ2-2 gives the whole variable domain DGGITQSPKYLFRKEGQNVTLSCEQNLNHDAMYWYRQDPGQGLRLIYYSQIVNDFQKGDIAEGYSVSREKKESFPLTVTSAQKNPTAFYLCASSAGTDTGELFFGEGSRLTVL.

The chain combines TRBV10-3 with TRBJ2-7; 12 nucleotides match TRBD2. The CDR3 consists of 17 residues. The germline V gene has CDR1 ENHRY and CDR2 SYGVKD. V trimming: 1 base; J trimming: 7 bases; junction bases outside the gene matches: 11. CDR3 sequence (DNA): TGTGCCATCAGTGAGTACCTAGCGGGAGGGCCGCGTCGGGAGCAGTACTTC. Translation: CAISEYLAGGPRREQYF.

This clonotype has at least ten counts. The chain recombines TRBV27 with TRBJ2-1, with D possibly matching TRBD2 (6 bases). The CDR3 length is 15 residues. The V end was cut by 6 bases, the J end by 0 bases, with 12 bases between. In germline, CDR1 is MNHEY, CDR2 SMNVEV (reference sequence). The CDR3 loop reads CASRPRDFSYNEQFF. In nucleotides, the CDR3 is TGTGCCAGCAGGCCCCGGGACTTCTCCTACAATGAGCAGTTCTTC.